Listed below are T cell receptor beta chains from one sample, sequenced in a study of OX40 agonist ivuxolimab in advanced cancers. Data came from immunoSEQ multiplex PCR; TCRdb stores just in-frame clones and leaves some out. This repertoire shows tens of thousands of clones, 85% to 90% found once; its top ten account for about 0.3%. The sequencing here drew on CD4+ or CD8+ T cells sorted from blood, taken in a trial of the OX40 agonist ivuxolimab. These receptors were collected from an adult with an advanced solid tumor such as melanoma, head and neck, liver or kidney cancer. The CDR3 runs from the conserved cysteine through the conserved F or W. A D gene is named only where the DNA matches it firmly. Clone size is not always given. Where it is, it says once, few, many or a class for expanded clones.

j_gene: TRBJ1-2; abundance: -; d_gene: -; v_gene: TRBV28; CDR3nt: TGTGCCAGCAGTTTACAGGGGCGAGCTAACTATGGCTACACCTTC; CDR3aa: CASSLQGRANYGYTF
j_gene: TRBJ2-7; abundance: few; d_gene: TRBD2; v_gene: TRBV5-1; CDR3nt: TGCGCCAGCACCTCAGGACTAGCGGGAGACGAGCAGTACTTC; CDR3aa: CASTSGLAGDEQYF
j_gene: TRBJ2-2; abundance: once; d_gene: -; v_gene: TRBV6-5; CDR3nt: TGTGCCAGCAGCCTAGGGCAGGGTCGGACCGGGGAGCTGTTTTTT; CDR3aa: CASSLGQGRTGELFF
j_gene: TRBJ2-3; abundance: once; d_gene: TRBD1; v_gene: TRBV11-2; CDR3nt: TGTGCCAGCAGCTCCCACAGGGGTAATACGCAGTATTTT; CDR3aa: CASSSHRGNTQYF
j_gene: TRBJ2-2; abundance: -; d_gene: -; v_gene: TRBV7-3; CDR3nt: TGTGCCAGCAGCTCCGCCGGGACCACCTTAGGCGGGGAGCTGTTTTTT; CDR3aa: CASSSAGTTLGGELFF
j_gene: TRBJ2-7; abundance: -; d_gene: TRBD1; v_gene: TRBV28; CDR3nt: TGTGCCAGCAGTCTCTCTGGACAGGGTTACTCCTACGAGCAGTACTTC; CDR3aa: CASSLSGQGYSYEQYF
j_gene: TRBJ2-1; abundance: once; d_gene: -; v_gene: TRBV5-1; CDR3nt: TGCGCCAGCAGCCGGGGGACAGCCAGCTCCTACAATGAGCAGTTCTTC; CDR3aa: CASSRGTASSYNEQFF
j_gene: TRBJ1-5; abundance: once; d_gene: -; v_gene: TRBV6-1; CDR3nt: TGTGCCAGCAGCCTCCTGTATCAGCCCCAGCATTTT; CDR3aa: CASSLLYQPQHF
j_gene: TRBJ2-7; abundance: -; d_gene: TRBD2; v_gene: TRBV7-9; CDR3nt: TGTGCCAGCAGCCTGGCACTAGCGGGACACGACGAGCAGTACTTC; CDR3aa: CASSLALAGHDEQYF
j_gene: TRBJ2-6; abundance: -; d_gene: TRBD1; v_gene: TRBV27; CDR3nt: TGTGCCAGCAGAATGGACAGGGGTATCGCCAACGTCCTGACTTTC; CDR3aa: CASRMDRGIANVLTF
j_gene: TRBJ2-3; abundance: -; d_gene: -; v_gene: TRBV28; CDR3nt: TGTGCCAGCAACCCCCCCAACCTACTCACAGATACGCAGTATTTT; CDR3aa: CASNPPNLLTDTQYF
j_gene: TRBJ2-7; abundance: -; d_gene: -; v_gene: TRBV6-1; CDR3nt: TGTGCCAGCAGTGAAAACATGGGGCCCTACGAGCAGTACTTC; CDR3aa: CASSENMGPYEQYF
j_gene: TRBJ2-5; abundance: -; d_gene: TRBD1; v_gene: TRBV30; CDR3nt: TGTGCCTGGAGTCCAGGGACAGGGGGCTCAGAGACCCAGTACTTC; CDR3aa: CAWSPGTGGSETQYF
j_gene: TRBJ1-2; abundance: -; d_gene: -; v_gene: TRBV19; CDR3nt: TGTGCCAGTAGTGTCGCGGCGGGGCGCTCTAACTATGGCTACACCTTC; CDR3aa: CASSVAAGRSNYGYTF
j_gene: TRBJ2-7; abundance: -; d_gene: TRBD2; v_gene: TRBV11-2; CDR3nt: TGTGCCAGCAGCTTAGGTCCACTAGCGGGAGGGACCTACGAGCAGTACTTC; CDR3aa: CASSLGPLAGGTYEQYF
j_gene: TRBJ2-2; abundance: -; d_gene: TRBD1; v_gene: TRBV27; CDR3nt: TGTGCCAGCCGAACAGGGGGCTTGACCGGGGAGCTGTTTTTT; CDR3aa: CASRTGGLTGELFF
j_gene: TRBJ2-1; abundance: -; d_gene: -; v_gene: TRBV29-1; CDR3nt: TGCAGCGTTGAGGTGGGCTCGGGGGTAAATGAGCAGTTCTTC; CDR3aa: CSVEVGSGVNEQFF
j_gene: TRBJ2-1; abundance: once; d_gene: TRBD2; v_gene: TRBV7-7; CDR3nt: TGTGCTAGCAGCTCCTCTAGCGGGACCTACAATGAGCAGTTCTTC; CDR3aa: CASSSSSGTYNEQFF
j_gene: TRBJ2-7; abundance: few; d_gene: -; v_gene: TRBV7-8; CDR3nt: TGTGCCAGCAGCCTCAGGGCATCCTACGAGCAGTACTTC; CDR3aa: CASSLRASYEQYF
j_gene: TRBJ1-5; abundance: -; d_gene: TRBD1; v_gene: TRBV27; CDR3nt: TGTGCCAGCAGTTCCCTCGGGACAGGGCGAAGCAATCAGCCCCAGCATTTT; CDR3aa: CASSSLGTGRSNQPQHF
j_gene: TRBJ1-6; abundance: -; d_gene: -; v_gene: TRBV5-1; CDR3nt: TGCGCCAGCAGCTTGGGTGTCACCCCGGATTACCCCCTCCACTTT; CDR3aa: CASSLGVTPDYPLHF
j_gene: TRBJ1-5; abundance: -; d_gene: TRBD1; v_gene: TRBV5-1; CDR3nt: TGCGCCAGCAGCTTGGGGGACAGCCGGGACTGGCATTTT; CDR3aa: CASSLGDSRDWHF
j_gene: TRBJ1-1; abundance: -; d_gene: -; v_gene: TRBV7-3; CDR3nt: TGTGCCAGCAGCGCGTCCCTTAACACTGAAGCTTTCTTT; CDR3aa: CASSASLNTEAFF
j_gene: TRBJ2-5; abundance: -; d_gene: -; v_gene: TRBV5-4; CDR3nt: TGTGCCAGCAGCTTGGATCCGGGGCAAGAGACCCAGTACTTC; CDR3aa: CASSLDPGQETQYF
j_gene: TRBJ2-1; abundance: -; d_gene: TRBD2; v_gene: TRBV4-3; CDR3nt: TGCGCCAGCAGCCAAGATACGCTAGCGGGGGTTTCCCCAGGGGACAATGAGCAGTTCTTC; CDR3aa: CASSQDTLAGVSPGDNEQFF
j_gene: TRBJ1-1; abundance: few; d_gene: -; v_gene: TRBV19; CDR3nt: TGTGCCAGTAGGCGGGACACTGAAGCTTTCTTT; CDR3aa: CASRRDTEAFF
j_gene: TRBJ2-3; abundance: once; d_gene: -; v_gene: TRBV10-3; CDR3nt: TGTGCCACCCTGATGGGGGGCCCCACAGATACGCAGTATTTT; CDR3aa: CATLMGGPTDTQYF
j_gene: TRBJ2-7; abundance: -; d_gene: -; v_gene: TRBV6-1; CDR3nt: TGTGCCAGCAGCAGGACAGCTGACTACGAGCAGTACTTC; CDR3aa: CASSRTADYEQYF
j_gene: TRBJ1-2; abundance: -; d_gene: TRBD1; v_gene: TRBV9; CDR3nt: TGTGCCAGCAGCGCCGACAGGGTCCAGCCGTACACCTTC; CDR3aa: CASSADRVQPYTF
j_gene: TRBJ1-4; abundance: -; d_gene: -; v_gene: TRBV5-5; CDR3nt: TGTGCCAGCAGCCCGGGACTTGCAACTAATGAAAAACTGTTTTTT; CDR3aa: CASSPGLATNEKLFF
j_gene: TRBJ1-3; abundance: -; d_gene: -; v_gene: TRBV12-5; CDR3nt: TGTGCTAGTGGACAAGACGGAGTTGGCGCCATATATTTT; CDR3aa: CASGQDGVGAIYF
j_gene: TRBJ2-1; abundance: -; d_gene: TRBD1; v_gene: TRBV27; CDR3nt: TGTGCCAGCAGTTTTTTACAGGGGCGTCAGCAGTTCTTC; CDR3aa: CASSFLQGRQQFF
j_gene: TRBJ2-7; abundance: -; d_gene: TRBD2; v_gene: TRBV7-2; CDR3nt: TGTGCCAGCTCCTTTGTTAGCGGGGAATACGAGCAGTACTTC; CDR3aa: CASSFVSGEYEQYF
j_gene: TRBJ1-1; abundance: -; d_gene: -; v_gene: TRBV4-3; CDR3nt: TGCGCCAGCAGCCAGCAATACAGGGTTGGAGCTTTCTTT; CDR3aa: CASSQQYRVGAFF
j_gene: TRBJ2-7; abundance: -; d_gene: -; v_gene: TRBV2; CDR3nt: TGTGCCAGCAGTGAACGGGAGTACTCCTACGAGCAGTACTTC; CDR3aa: CASSEREYSYEQYF
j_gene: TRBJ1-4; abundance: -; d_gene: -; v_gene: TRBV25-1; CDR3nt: TGTGCCAGCAGTGAAAATAACGGAAAACTGTTTTTT; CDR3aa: CASSENNGKLFF
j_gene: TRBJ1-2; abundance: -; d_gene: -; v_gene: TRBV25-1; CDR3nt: TGTGCCAGCAGTGATGGGTATGGCTACACCTTC; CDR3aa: CASSDGYGYTF
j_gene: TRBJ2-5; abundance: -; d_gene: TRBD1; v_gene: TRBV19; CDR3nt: TGTGCCAGTAGTATGGACAGGTCCCGCCAGGGGACCCAGTACTTC; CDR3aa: CASSMDRSRQGTQYF
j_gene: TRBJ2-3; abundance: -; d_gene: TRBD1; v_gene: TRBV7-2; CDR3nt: TGTGCCAGCAGCCTCCGGGACAGGGAAACAGATACGCAGTATTTT; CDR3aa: CASSLRDRETDTQYF
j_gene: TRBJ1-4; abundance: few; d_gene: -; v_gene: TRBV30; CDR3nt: TGTGCCTGGAGCCTAGGGACGAGGGGCGAAAAACTGTTTTTT; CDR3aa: CAWSLGTRGEKLFF
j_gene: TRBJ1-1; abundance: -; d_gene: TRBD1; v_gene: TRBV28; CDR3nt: TGTGCCAGCAGTACAGGGGGCAGCGGGGCTTTCTTT; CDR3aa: CASSTGGSGAFF
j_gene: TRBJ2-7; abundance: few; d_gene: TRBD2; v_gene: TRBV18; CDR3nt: TGTGCCAGCTCACCACCGAGCGGGAGCCTCTCCTACGAGCAGTACTTC; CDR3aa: CASSPPSGSLSYEQYF
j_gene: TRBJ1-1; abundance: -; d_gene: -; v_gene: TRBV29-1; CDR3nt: TGCAGCGTTGAACCCCGGAGCAAGAACACTGAAGCTTTCTTT; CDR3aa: CSVEPRSKNTEAFF
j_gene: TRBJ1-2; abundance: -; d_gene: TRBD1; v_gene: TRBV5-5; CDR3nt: TGTGCCAGCAGCTTGGTTTGGACAGGGGCGGTAGGTGGCTACACCTTC; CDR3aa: CASSLVWTGAVGGYTF
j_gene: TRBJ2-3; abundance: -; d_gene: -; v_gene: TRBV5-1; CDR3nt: TGCGCCAGCAGCTTGGATCGGTCCACAGATACGCAGTATTTT; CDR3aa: CASSLDRSTDTQYF
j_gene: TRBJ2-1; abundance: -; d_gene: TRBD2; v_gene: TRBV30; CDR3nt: TGTGCCTGGAGAGGGAGGACTAGCGAGTTGCATGAGCAGTTCTTC; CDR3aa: CAWRGRTSELHEQFF
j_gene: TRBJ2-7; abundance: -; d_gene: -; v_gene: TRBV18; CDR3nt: TGTGCCAGCTCACCCACCGGGCATGGCGAGCAGTACTTC; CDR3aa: CASSPTGHGEQYF
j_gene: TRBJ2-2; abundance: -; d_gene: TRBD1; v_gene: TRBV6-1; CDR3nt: TGTGCCAGCAGTGGGGACAGCTGGGCCGGGGAGCTGTTTTTT; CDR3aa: CASSGDSWAGELFF
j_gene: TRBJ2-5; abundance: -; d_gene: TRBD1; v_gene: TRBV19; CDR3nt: TGTGCCAGTAGCATTGACAGGGCGCAGACCCAGTACTTC; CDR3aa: CASSIDRAQTQYF
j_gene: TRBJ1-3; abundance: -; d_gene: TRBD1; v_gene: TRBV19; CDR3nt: TGTGCCAGTAGACCGGGACAGGCAATTTCTGGAAACACCATATATTTT; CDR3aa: CASRPGQAISGNTIYF
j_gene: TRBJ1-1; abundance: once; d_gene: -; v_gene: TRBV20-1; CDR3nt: TGCAGTGCGCAGAGCGGGAGGGAAGCTTTCTTT; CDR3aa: CSAQSGREAFF
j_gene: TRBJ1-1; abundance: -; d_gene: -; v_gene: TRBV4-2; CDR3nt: TGTGCCAGCAGCCAGCAACAGGGTCAGAACACTGAAGCTTTCTTT; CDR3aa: CASSQQQGQNTEAFF
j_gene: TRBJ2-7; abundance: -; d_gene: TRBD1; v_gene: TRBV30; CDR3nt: TGTGCCCGCAGCCAACAGGGGGGAAACTACGAGCAGTACTTC; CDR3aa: CARSQQGGNYEQYF
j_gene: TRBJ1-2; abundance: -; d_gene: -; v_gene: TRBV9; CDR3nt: TGTGCCAGCAGGACCGCGTCGGTCTCTGGCTACACCTTC; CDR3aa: CASRTASVSGYTF
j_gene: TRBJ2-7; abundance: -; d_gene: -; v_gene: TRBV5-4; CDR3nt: TGTGCCAGCAGCCCGGGACGGAACTACGAGCAGTACTTC; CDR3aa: CASSPGRNYEQYF
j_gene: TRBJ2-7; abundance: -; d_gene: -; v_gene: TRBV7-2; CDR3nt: TGTGCCAGCAGCAAAGACAGTTACGAGCAGTACTTC; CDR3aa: CASSKDSYEQYF
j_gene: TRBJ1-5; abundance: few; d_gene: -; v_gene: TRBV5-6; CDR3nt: TGTGCCAGCAGCTCGGGAACAGGGTTTGGGCAGCCCCAGCATTTT; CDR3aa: CASSSGTGFGQPQHF